One sample yielded the 5 T cell receptor beta chains listed below, sequenced in a study of a mutant IDH1 vaccine in newly diagnosed glioma. Regarding time point: week 5, during vaccination. Each dose of the vaccine consisted of 300 ug of mutant IDH1 20-mer peptide, with topical imiquimod. These receptors have no known antigen. Sequenced by immunoSEQ multiplex PCR; TCRdb stores in-frame clones only, minus some. This sample has 75,000 to 85,000 clones; 91% occur once, and the top ten carry just over 0.55%. The source was PBMCs, collected from a glioma patient whose treatment included an IDH1 peptide vaccine. The source of these receptors is a woman aged 45-65 years with glioma.

This chain links TRBV4-1 with TRBJ2-7; 9 nucleotides match TRBD2. CDR1 and CDR2 from the germline V gene are MGHRA and YSYEKL. J lost 0 bases, V lost 0 bases, and 3 bases had no gene match. The CDR3 length is 16 residues. CDR3 nucleotides: TGCGCCAGCAGCCAAGATGCTAGCGGGGTCTCCTACGAGCAGTACTTC. Translating gives CASSQDASGVSYEQYF.

The chain employs TRBV30 and TRBJ1-2; D is ambiguous. Per the germline V gene, CDR1 is GTSNPN and CDR2 is SVGIG (reference sequence). With 5 bases removed from V and 3 bases from J, the gap between germline ends came to 10 bases. This CDR3 contains 12 residues. DNA for the CDR3: TGTGCCTGGGAAAAGCCGGACTATGGCTACACCTTC. It codes for CAWEKPDYGYTF.

This chain joins TRBV7-9 and TRBJ1-2; D is uncertain. V was shortened by 2 bases and J by 2 bases, with 6 bases between the two germline ends. There are 13 residues in the CDR3. Germline CDR1 SEHNR, CDR2 FQNEAQ (reference sequence). DNA of the CDR3: TGTGCCAGCAGCTTACACAGAAACTATGGCTACACCTTC. It yields the protein CASSLHRNYGYTF.

The chain links TRBV28 to TRBJ2-1; 9 nucleotides match TRBD2. This CDR3 comprises 14 residues. The junction had 8 bases not matched to a gene; V was cut back by 6 bases and J by 8 bases. The germline CDR1 and CDR2 sequences are MDHEN and SYDVKM. CDR3 sequence (DNA): TGTGCCAGCAGGGGGGCTAGCGGGATATATGAGCAGTTCTTC. Its protein is CASRGASGIYEQFF.

The V call is TRBV28, the J call TRBJ1-4, with D maybe TRBD1 (6 bases). Germline V gene lookup returns CDR1 MDHEN and CDR2 SYDVKM. V was pared by 5 bases and J by 5 bases, with 15 bases between. The CDR3 contains 15 residues. The CDR3 here is CASSPGQFVNEKLFF. CDR3 coding DNA: TGTGCCAGCAGTCCTGGACAGTTCGTGAATGAAAAACTGTTTTTT.